This T cell receptor (beta chain) was identified in a study of blood T cell repertoires in COVID-19. Germline lookup yields CDR1 ENHRY and CDR2 SYGVKD. V lost 9 bases, J lost 5 bases, and 17 bases stayed unmatched. The CDR3 consists of 17 residues. In the source study's methods: The authors estimated nucleated cell counts from reference gene primer amplification. Some clones are missing from TCRdb's copy, which holds only in-frame ones; the method was immunoSEQ multiplex PCR. That table is the source of V, J and clone size, and D and trimming were worked out from the DNA. Of under 350,000 clones detected, roughly 91% appear once; the ten largest clones hold about 4.6%.

Material: peripheral blood. The TCR originated in a man between 40 and 49 years old with acute or convalescent COVID-19. This chain connects TRBV10-3 to TRBJ2-1, with 9 bases fitting TRBD1. In DNA form, the CDR3 reads TGTGCCATTTCCCCCCGCCCGGGACAGGGCAACGACAATGAGCAGTTCTTC. Protein sequence: CAISPRPGQGNDNEQFF.